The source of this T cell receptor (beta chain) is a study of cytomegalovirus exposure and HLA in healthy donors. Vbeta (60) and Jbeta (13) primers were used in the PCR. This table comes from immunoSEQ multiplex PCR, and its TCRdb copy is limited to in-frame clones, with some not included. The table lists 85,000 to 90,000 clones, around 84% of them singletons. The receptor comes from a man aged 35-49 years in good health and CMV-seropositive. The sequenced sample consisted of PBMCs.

The CDR3 DNA reads as TGTGCCAGCAGCCTACAGGCCTACGAGCAGTACTTC. This translates into CASSLQAYEQYF. The chain joins TRBV7-8 to TRBJ2-7; D possibly corresponds to TRBD1 (5 bases). The CDR3 loop spans 12 amino acids. Trimming cost V 5 bases and J 2 bases, with 7 bases left between them. The germline gives CDR1 SGHVS, CDR2 FQNEAQ.